This T cell receptor (beta chain) stems from a study of OX40 agonist ivuxolimab in advanced cancers. Across the whole study: Dose-escalation patients were diagnosed with hepatocellular carcinoma, melanoma, renal cell cancer or head and neck cancer.

This CDR3 comprises 16 residues. Germline loops: CDR1 SGDLS, CDR2 YYNGEE. Trimming pared 3 bases from V and 7 bases from J, leaving 20 bases between. Study-level findings and limits: Dose levels from 0.1 to 3.0 mg/kg saw CD4+ and CD8+ blood T cells expand clonally by week 6. Mean expanded clone counts were higher in CD8+ than CD4+ T cells. Partial responders receiving 0.1-3.0 mg/kg showed among the lowest clonal expansion.

Produced via immunoSEQ multiplex PCR; TCRdb's table is partial and in-frame only. The profile covers almost 35,000 clones, with around 81% appearing a single time and 1.3% to 1.5% taken by the ten largest. A note on this clone: Its target is not known.

The chain joins TRBV9 to TRBJ2-1; D may correspond to TRBD1 or TRBD2 (5 bases each). The sequencing used CD4+ or CD8+ T cells sorted from blood, collected in a trial of the OX40 agonist ivuxolimab. The sequence came from an adult with an advanced solid tumor such as melanoma, head and neck, liver or kidney cancer. The CDR3 loop reads CASSAVGSGTPNEQFF. CDR3 sequence (DNA): TGTGCCAGCAGCGCGGTCGGGTCGGGGACCCCAAATGAGCAGTTCTTC.